These 3 T cell receptor beta chains came from one sample sequenced in a study of T cells in Graves' hyperthyroidism and ophthalmopathy. The source material, RNA transcripts, was used to amplify TCR beta CDR3 regions. The primer set for the first-round RT-PCR of the TCR CDR3 was HTBI. In TCRdb, the multiplex PCR reads were re-called with MiXCR into one record per CDR3 protein. This table has under 550,000 distinct CDR3 sequences, 15% to 20% appearing once. Material: blood. The receptors derive from a man between 35 and 55 years old with Graves' ophthalmopathy.

J is TRBJ1-5 and V is TRBV28; the D gene is possibly TRBD1 (5 bases). Germline assignment: CDR1 MDHEN and CDR2 SYDVKM. There are 14 residues in the CDR3. V was clipped by 1 base and J by 6 bases, with 10 bases between them. The DNA for the CDR3 is TGTGCCAGCAGTTTATATGGGGGGGGTCAGCCCCAGCATTTT. It encodes CASSLYGGGQPQHF.

J is TRBJ2-3 and V is TRBV7-3, with D hard to call. V was pared by 0 bases and J by 4 bases, with 5 bases between. CDR1 SGHTA and CDR2 FQGTGA come from the germline V gene. This CDR3 region has 13 residues. CDR3 amino acids: CASSLTLSDTQYF. The CDR3 nucleotides are TGTGCCAGCAGCTTAACCTTGTCAGATACGCAGTATTTT.

This chain connects TRBV24-1 to TRBJ1-5, with D unclear. This CDR3 contains 12 residues. In germline, CDR1 is KGHDR, CDR2 SFDVKD. V was clipped by 3 bases and J by 6 bases, with 5 bases between them. The CDR3 nucleotides are TGTGCCACCAGTGATCCCGGTCAGCCCCAGCATTTT. This encodes CATSDPGQPQHF.